The sequence of this T cell receptor beta chain was determined in a study of T cell responses to AZD1222 COVID-19 vaccine. Whole-study context: Second-dose intervals near 4 or 12 weeks were combined.

As concerns this clone: Its antigen is not known.

Clones were read by immunoSEQ multiplex PCR, and TCRdb kept only the in-frame ones, dropping some. The table includes some 140,000 clones, more than 85% detected once. Regarding the study as a whole: Donors skewed white British and female; clonal diversity was possibly underestimated. It was only after the peak T cell response that any repertoires were sampled.

The CDR3 extends over 17 amino acids. The receptor was derived from an adult in good health. The chain employs TRBV21-1 and TRBJ1-2; TRBD1 is taken as the D call from the table, unchecked against the DNA. TRBV21-1 is annotated as a pseudogene. Sequenced here: peripheral blood, sampled on day 0 of AZD1222 vaccination. The CDR3, as DNA: TGTGCCAGCAGCAAAAAATCCCGGGACAGGGCGCAGGGTGGCTACACCTTC. As protein: CASSKKSRDRAQGGYTF.